These 10 T cell receptor beta chains were sequenced from one sample in a study of T cells after yellow fever vaccination (dated by TCRdb to the late 2010s). This specimen's treatment or condition label, per the study, means: live attenuated yellow fever vaccine strain. Library preparation used 5' RACE. The instrument given in TCRdb is Illumina HiSeq 2500. TCRdb cleaned the public reads at Q25 with fastp, built clones with MiXCR and kept in-frame beta chains. A single entry per CDR3 protein holds the most common genes and DNA from its merged rows. Present in this sample are 610,000 or so distinct CDR3 sequences, about 12% of which were seen just once. About 15% of the sample goes to the ten largest clones. The specimen was PBMCs, collected on the day of the yellow fever booster vaccination. The receptors shown here come from a man younger than 45 who received the YFV17D yellow fever vaccine.

The chain employs TRBV5-5 and TRBJ1-1; unclear D gene. This CDR3 comprises 14 residues. V was pared by 2 bases and J by 4 bases, with 12 bases between. Per the germline V gene, CDR1 is SGHKS and CDR2 is YYEKEE (reference sequence). The CDR3 reads CASSFRNGGTEAFF. In nucleotides, the CDR3 is TGTGCCAGCAGCTTTAGGAATGGAGGCACTGAAGCTTTCTTT.

The sample holds a few counts of this clonotype. The genes are TRBV6-1 and TRBJ2-7; 14 bases map to TRBD2. Trimming cost V 6 bases and J 2 bases; bases outside gene matches: 6. This CDR3 comprises 16 residues. Per the germline V gene, CDR1 is MNHNS and CDR2 is SASEGT. The DNA of the CDR3 is TGTGCCAGCAGAAGGACTAGCGGGAGGTCGGCCTACGAGCAGTACTTC. Protein product: CASRRTSGRSAYEQYF.

This clonotype showed up just a few times. The rearrangement uses TRBV4-3 and TRBJ2-5, with TRBD2 matching 9 bases. V lost 2 bases, J lost 4 bases, and 5 bases stayed unmatched. CDR3 length equals 15 residues. The germline gives CDR1 LGHNA, CDR2 YSLEER. Here the CDR3 reads CASSQLAGRAETQYF. CDR3 in DNA: TGCGCCAGCAGCCAACTAGCGGGGAGGGCAGAGACCCAGTACTTC.

This clonotype was seen repeatedly, ten times or more. The CDR3 bases are TGCAGTGCTAAATTCAGGGGTGAGCAGTTCTTC. Residues: CSAKFRGEQFF. The chain employs TRBV20-1 and TRBJ2-1, with D maybe TRBD1 (6 bases). V gave up 4 bases and J gave up 9 bases, with 10 bases separating them. CDR3 length: 11 amino acids. The germline gives CDR1 DFQATT, CDR2 SNEGSKA (reference sequence).

In this sample, this clonotype turned up many times. The CDR3: CASSLSRLGGAKNIQYF. CDR3 sequence (DNA): TGTGCCAGCAGTTTGTCCCGCTTGGGGGGGGCCAAAAACATTCAGTACTTC. This chain connects TRBV28 to TRBJ2-4; 7 positions agree with TRBD2. With V trimmed by 3 bases and J by 1 base, 9 bases remained unmatched. The CDR3 runs to 17 residues. CDR1 is MDHEN, CDR2 SYDVKM, per germline. The complete variable domain, with remaining parts taken from reference TRBV28 and TRBJ2-4, reads DVKVTQSSRYLVKRTGEKVFLECVQDMDHENMFWYRQDPGLGLRLIYFSYDVKMKEKGDIPEGYSVSREKKERFSLILESASTNQTSMYLCASSLSRLGGAKNIQYFGAGTRLSVL.

At least ten counts were recorded for this clonotype. The chain recombines TRBV12-3 or TRBV12-4 with TRBJ2-7; 7 bases map to TRBD2. This CDR3 comprises 15 residues. V lost 6 bases to trimming and J lost 2 bases; unmatched junction nucleotides: 10. CDR3 protein: CASSPSSGTTYEQYF. The CDR3 DNA reads TGTGCCAGCAGCCCTTCCAGCGGGACCACCTACGAGCAGTACTTC.

This clonotype was counted only a few times. This rearrangement joins TRBV19 to TRBJ2-2; unclear D gene. The V gene's germline CDR1 is LNHDA and CDR2 SQIVND (reference sequence). This CDR3 spans 14 amino acids. Deletions cut 7 bases from V and 1 base from J, with 10 bases between. For the CDR3, the DNA is TGTGCCAGTACCGAATTCAGGAACACCGGGGAGCTGTTTTTT. It codes for CASTEFRNTGELFF.

This clonotype turned up a few times. The rearrangement links TRBV19 to TRBJ2-5, with TRBD1 as a possible D gene (6 bases). Trimming removed 5 bases from V and 1 base from J, with 11 bases in between. CDR3 size: 14 residues. Germline CDR1 and CDR2: LNHDA and SQIVND (reference sequence). CDR3 nucleotides: TGTGCCAGTAGTCCCCGACAGGTCCAAGAGACCCAGTACTTC. Its protein is CASSPRQVQETQYF.

The sample holds a few counts of this clonotype. The chain joins TRBV7-9 to TRBJ2-7; D not resolved. The CDR3 consists of 16 residues. CDR1 is SEHNR, CDR2 FQNEAQ, per germline (reference sequence). V was shortened by 7 bases and J by 2 bases, with 21 bases between the two germline ends. This chain's CDR3 is CASTQSGVLIPYEQYF. The CDR3 bases are TGTGCCAGCACCCAATCCGGAGTCCTCATCCCCTACGAGCAGTACTTC. Supplemented by reference TRBV7-9 and TRBJ2-7, the full variable domain reads DTGVSQNPRHKITKRGQNVTFRCDPISEHNRLYWYRQTLGQGPEFLTYFQNEAQLEKSRLLSDRFSAERPKGSFSTLEIQRTEQGDSAMYLCASTQSGVLIPYEQYFGPGTRLTVT.

This clonotype showed up just a few times. V gene TRBV29-1 combines with J gene TRBJ2-2; D not resolved. The V gene's germline CDR1 is SQVTM and CDR2 ANQGSEA. This CDR3 is built from 14 residues. Trimming took off 0 bases at V and 7 bases at J, with 12 bases between the two ends. In DNA form, the CDR3 reads TGCAGCGTTGAAGATCTTGGTTTTGGCGGGGAGCTGTTTTTT. The encoded protein is CSVEDLGFGGELFF.